The entry below describes one T cell receptor (beta chain). The antigen is not known. These data are taken from a study of cytomegalovirus exposure and HLA in healthy donors. Whole-study results and caveats: TCR beta V segments were, for the most part, productive about 87% or about 30% of the time in an earlier analysis.

The PCR had 60 Vbeta and 13 Jbeta primers. Profiled with immunoSEQ multiplex PCR; TCRdb holds only in-frame clones, not every one. This sample carries around 130,000 clones, approximately 80% of them seen once, and the ten largest clones take 2.5%. Germline V gene data show CDR1 as MDHEN and CDR2 as SYDVKM. The CDR3 is made up of 14 amino acids. V was clipped by 5 bases and J by 3 bases; unmatched bases: 5. The sequence derives from a man in his thirties or forties in good health and CMV-seronegative. Sequenced sample: PBMCs. The chain carries TRBV28 and TRBJ2-7; 9 bases agree with TRBD1. The CDR3 loop is CASSNRGLLYEQYF. In nucleotides, the CDR3 is TGTGCCAGCAGTAACAGGGGGCTTCTCTACGAGCAGTACTTC.